This TCR beta chain was obtained from a study of cytomegalovirus exposure and HLA in healthy donors. Study context: Approximately 170 million T cells yielded 117 million unique TCR beta sequences in earlier analysis.

V lost 0 bases, J lost 2 bases, and 10 bases lay in between. Germline assignment: CDR1 SGDLS and CDR2 YYNGEE. This CDR3 has 15 amino acids. PCR amplification relied on 60 Vbeta primers (plus 13 Jbeta primers). The protocol was immunoSEQ multiplex PCR, while the TCRdb copy is restricted to in-frame clones and leaves out a portion. The sample records about 98,000 clones, 70% to 80% being singletons. General study findings and limits: Across donors, presence/absence analyses took sequencing depth to be roughly uniform. Earlier analysis found most TCR beta V segments productive about 87% or about 30% of the time.

About this clone: The antigen remains undetermined.

The chain carries TRBV9 and TRBJ2-3; TRBD1 might be the D (6 bases). Input material: PBMCs. The clonotype originates from a man aged 18 to 30 in good health and CMV-seropositive. The CDR3: CASSVDQGTTDTQYF. CDR3 DNA sequence: TGTGCCAGCAGCGTAGACCAGGGGACCACAGATACGCAGTATTTT.